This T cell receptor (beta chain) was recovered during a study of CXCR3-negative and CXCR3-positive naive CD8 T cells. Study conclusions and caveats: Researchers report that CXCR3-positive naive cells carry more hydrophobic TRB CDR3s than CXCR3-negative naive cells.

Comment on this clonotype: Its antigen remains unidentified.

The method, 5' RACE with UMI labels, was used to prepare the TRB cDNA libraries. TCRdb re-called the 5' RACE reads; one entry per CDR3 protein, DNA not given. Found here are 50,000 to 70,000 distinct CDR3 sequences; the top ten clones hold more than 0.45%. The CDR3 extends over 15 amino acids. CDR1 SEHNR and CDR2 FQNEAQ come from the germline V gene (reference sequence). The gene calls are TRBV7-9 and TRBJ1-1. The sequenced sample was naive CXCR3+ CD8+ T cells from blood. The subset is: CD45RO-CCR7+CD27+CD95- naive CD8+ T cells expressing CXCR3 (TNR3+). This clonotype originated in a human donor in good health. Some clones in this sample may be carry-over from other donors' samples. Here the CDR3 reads CASSLNLAKLVEAFF.